The clone carrying this T cell receptor beta chain was counted a single time. This entry is derived from a study of blood T cell repertoires in COVID-19. As for the study in general: There were acute and convalescent COVID-19 samples, and they came from the United States, Italy and Spain. T cells, B-cell-depleted T cells, or PBMCs supplied cDNA or gDNA.

Trimming removed 5 bases from V and 4 bases from J; junction bases left unmatched: 10. The CDR3 runs 15 residues. The germline CDR1 and CDR2 sequences are SGHTA and FQGNSA. As processed by the authors: Amplification of reference gene primers provided the estimated nucleated cell counts. Method: immunoSEQ multiplex PCR; TCRdb's copy keeps in-frame clones and lacks some. V and J calls and clone size are as listed in that table; D and trimming were resolved from the DNA. This repertoire shows more than 150,000 clones, approximately 80% found once; its top ten account for roughly 2.9%. Sequencing input: peripheral blood. The chain has TRBV7-2 and TRBJ1-2, with 7 bases lining up with TRBD1. This sequence was found in a woman in her sixties with acute or convalescent COVID-19. The CDR3 bases are TGTGCCAGCAGCAATACCGGGACAGCCCCCTATGGCTACACCTTC. It is translated as CASSNTGTAPYGYTF. The whole variable domain, filled in from reference TRBV7-2 and TRBJ1-2, reads GAGVSQSPSNKVTEKGKDVELRCDPISGHTALYWYRQSLGQGLEFLIYFQGNSAPDKSGLPSDRFSAERTGGSVSTLTIQRTQQEDSAVYLCASSNTGTAPYGYTFGSGTRLTVV.